The clone carrying this TCR beta chain appeared a few times. What it binds is not known. Data came from immunoSEQ multiplex PCR; TCRdb stores just in-frame clones and leaves some out. Counted here are 56,000 or so clones, 65% to 85% occurring once; the ten biggest clones make up roughly 4%. Germline V gives CDR1 MNHNS, CDR2 SASEGT. There are 14 residues in the CDR3. Trimming stripped 4 bases from V and 7 bases from J, with 14 bases between. This record comes from a study of OX40 agonist ivuxolimab in advanced cancers. Study in general: Patients were infused with ivuxolimab every 2 weeks at 0.01 to 10 mg/kg. Three dose-escalation patients had partial responses: one with hepatocellular carcinoma and two with cutaneous melanoma. Study conclusions and caveats: Relative to CD4+, CD8+ T cells held more expanded clones on average.

The clonotype originates from an adult with an advanced solid tumor such as melanoma, head and neck, liver or kidney cancer. The sample consisted of CD4+ or CD8+ T cells sorted from blood, taken in a trial of the OX40 agonist ivuxolimab. This rearrangement joins TRBV6-1 to TRBJ2-1, with D uncertain. The CDR3 is CASSVVGVGNEQFF. The CDR3 DNA sequence: TGTGCCAGCAGTGTAGTTGGGGTAGGGAATGAGCAGTTCTTC.